Listed below are T cell receptor beta chains from one sample, sequenced in a study of blood T cells in healthy people across ages. Each CDR3 protein gets one entry after TCRdb re-called the 5' RACE reads with MiXCR. The repertoire holds over 1.5 million distinct CDR3 sequences, less than 50% seen once, with over 2% in the top ten. Input material: blood. The receptors originated from a woman aged 40 to 50 in good health. CDR3s include the opening cysteine and the closing phenylalanine or tryptophan. The order of the fields is V gene, J gene, D gene, clone size, CDR3 DNA, CDR3 protein. A D gene is named only where the DNA matches it firmly. Clone size is not always given. Where it is, it says once, few, many or a class for expanded clones.

>TRBV7-2|TRBJ2-5|NA|NA
TGTGCCAGCAGCTTATTAGCCGTAGGGTATCAAGAGACCCAGTACTTC
CASSLLAVGYQETQYF
>TRBV20-1|TRBJ2-1|NA|NA
TGCAGTGCGAAAACGGAGCTAGCCAGGGGTGAGCAGTTCTTC
CSAKTELARGEQFF
>TRBV10-3|TRBJ1-5|NA|NA
TGTGCCATCAGCCCTGACAGAAGCAATCAGCCCCAGCATTTT
CAISPDRSNQPQHF
>TRBV19|TRBJ2-1|NA|NA
TGTGCCAGTAGTATCCGGGATACATACAATGAGCAGTTCTTC
CASSIRDTYNEQFF
>TRBV7-2|TRBJ2-5|NA|NA
TGTGCCAGCAGCTTACCGGGGGGCCAGGGAGAGACCCAGTACTTC
CASSLPGGQGETQYF
>TRBV13|TRBJ2-7|NA|NA
TGTGCCAGCAGCTTAGAATCTCACGAGCAGTACTTC
CASSLESHEQYF
>TRBV20-1|TRBJ2-5|TRBD1|NA
TGCAGTGCTGGGGATTCAGGGGGCGGGGAGACCCAGTACTTC
CSAGDSGGGETQYF
>TRBV11-2|TRBJ2-5|TRBD2|NA
TGTGCCAGCAGCAAAGAGGGACTAGCGGGAGAGGGCGAGACCCAGTACTTC
CASSKEGLAGEGETQYF
>TRBV11-2|TRBJ2-5|NA|few
TGTGCCAGCAGCTTAGAGGTTGTGGTTTCGGAGACCCAGTACTTC
CASSLEVVVSETQYF
>TRBV7-2|TRBJ1-2|NA|few
TGTGCCAGCAGCAAACAGGGCAGTGGCTATGGCTACACCTTC
CASSKQGSGYGYTF
>TRBV12-3/TRBV12-4|TRBJ1-2|NA|few
TGTGCCAGCAGCTTGCATGGCTACACCTTC
CASSLHGYTF
>TRBV20-1|TRBJ2-7|NA|NA
TGCAGCGCTAGAGGTATTTTGGCGGGGAGGTCCTACAATGAGCAGTACTTC
CSARGILAGRSYNEQYF
>TRBV4-2|TRBJ2-1|NA|NA
TGTGCCAGCAGCCACGGGACACTTAACAATGAGCAGTTCTTC
CASSHGTLNNEQFF
>TRBV28|TRBJ1-4|TRBD1|few
TGTGCCAGCAGTTTACAGGGGGCGAAAAGTGAAAAACTGTTTTTT
CASSLQGAKSEKLFF
>TRBV6-2/TRBV6-3|TRBJ2-7|TRBD2|NA
TGTGCCAGCAGTTATGGACCCGGGACTAGCGGTTACGAGCAGTACTTC
CASSYGPGTSGYEQYF
>TRBV28|TRBJ2-7|NA|NA
TGTGCCAGTGGGGGTCCCTACGAGCAGTACTTC
CASGGPYEQYF
>TRBV20-1|TRBJ2-7|NA|NA
TGCAGTCCCCGAGAAGGGGCCAACTACGAGCAGTACTTC
CSPREGANYEQYF
>TRBV7-9|TRBJ2-5|TRBD2|NA
TGTGCCAGCAGCCCTTGGACTAGCGGGGGGCGTGAAGAGACCCAGTACTTC
CASSPWTSGGREETQYF
>TRBV4-1|TRBJ2-5|TRBD2|NA
TGCGCCAGCAGCCAAAGCAGGACTAGCGGGGCTGAGACCCAGTACTTC
CASSQSRTSGAETQYF
>TRBV6-1|TRBJ2-7|NA|few
TGTGCCAGCAGATCCGGGACATACTACGAGCAGTACTTC
CASRSGTYYEQYF
>TRBV28|TRBJ2-1|TRBD2|NA
TGTGCCAGCAGTTCTTACGGACTAGCGGGGGTCCATACTGAGCAGTTCTTC
CASSSYGLAGVHTEQFF
>TRBV12-3/TRBV12-4|TRBJ2-3|NA|NA
TGTGCCAGCAGTGTCCCCTCTCAGGATACGCAGTATTTT
CASSVPSQDTQYF
>TRBV20-1|TRBJ2-4|NA|few
TGCAGTGCCTATAAACAGGGAATGGAAAACATTCAGTACTTC
CSAYKQGMENIQYF
>TRBV7-9|TRBJ2-7|TRBD1|NA
TGTGCCAGCAGCTTAAAGGACAGGGGAGGCTTCGAGCAGTACTTC
CASSLKDRGGFEQYF
>TRBV27|TRBJ2-2|TRBD2|NA
TGTGCCAGCAGTCCGCTCCGGGAGGACGGGGAGCTGTTTTTT
CASSPLREDGELFF
>TRBV7-2|TRBJ2-3|TRBD2|NA
TGTGCCAGCAGCCCGGCTAGCGGGGGGGCTTCTGATACGCAGTATTTT
CASSPASGGASDTQYF
>TRBV20-1|TRBJ2-7|TRBD1|NA
TGCAGTGCTAGAGATGGACAGGGGATCACCTACGAGCAGTACTTC
CSARDGQGITYEQYF
>TRBV6-2/TRBV6-3|TRBJ2-7|NA|few
TGTGCCAGCAGTTACTCATCCGGGTCCGTCTCCTACGAGCAGTACTTC
CASSYSSGSVSYEQYF
>TRBV27|TRBJ2-4|NA|NA
TGTGCCACCGGGCTGGGTTCGGCCAAAAACATTCAGTACTTC
CATGLGSAKNIQYF
>TRBV5-5|TRBJ2-3|TRBD2|NA
TGTGCCAGCAGCAAGGCGGGAGTTGGATTTAGCACAGATACGCAGTATTTT
CASSKAGVGFSTDTQYF
>TRBV27|TRBJ2-7|NA|NA
TGTGCCAGCAGACAGAACAGGGGAGGGCCCTCCTACGAGCAGTACTTC
CASRQNRGGPSYEQYF
>TRBV6-2/TRBV6-3|TRBJ2-3|NA|NA
TGTGCCAGCAGTTACCCAAACAGGGATGCGCAGTATTTT
CASSYPNRDAQYF
>TRBV5-1|TRBJ2-1|NA|NA
TGCGCCAGCGGACAGTCTCCCAATGAGCAGTTCTTC
CASGQSPNEQFF
>TRBV19|TRBJ1-2|TRBD1|NA
TGTGCCAGTAGGGGAATGACAGGGCCAGAAGGCTACACCTTC
CASRGMTGPEGYTF
>TRBV20-1|TRBJ2-1|TRBD2|once
TGCAGTGCTTCCCTAGCGGGGGGGCCACTTAATGAGCAGTTCTTC
CSASLAGGPLNEQFF
>TRBV7-3|TRBJ2-6|NA|few
TGTGCCAGCAGCTTAACTGGCCAGGCCCTCTCTGGGGCCAACGTCCTGACTTTC
CASSLTGQALSGANVLTF
>TRBV6-6|TRBJ2-3|TRBD2|many
TGTGCCAGCAGCACGCGGGAGGAAGATACGCAGTATTTT
CASSTREEDTQYF
>TRBV28|TRBJ2-4|TRBD2|NA
TGTGCCAGCAGGCCGACACTAGCGGGAGGGTATGAGCAGTACTTC
CASRPTLAGGYEQYF
>TRBV20-1|TRBJ2-3|TRBD1|NA
TGCAGCACAGGGGGTAGCACAGATACGCAGTATTTT
CSTGGSTDTQYF
>TRBV27|TRBJ2-3|NA|few
TGTGCCAGCAGTCTCCTAGGGTCGGGGTCCACAGATACGCAGTATTTT
CASSLLGSGSTDTQYF
>TRBV7-9|TRBJ2-1|TRBD2|NA
TGTGCCACCACCTCCCAACTAGCGGGGGGAAACAATGAGCAGTTCTTC
CATTSQLAGGNNEQFF
>TRBV9|TRBJ2-5|TRBD2|NA
TGTGCCAGCAGCGTCCAGATTAGCGGGGACTTGAAGACCCAGTACTTC
CASSVQISGDLKTQYF
>TRBV20-1|TRBJ1-5|TRBD1|NA
TGCAGTGCTAGAATGGCGCAGGGGGCTAGTCAGCCCCAGCATTTT
CSARMAQGASQPQHF
>TRBV27|TRBJ1-6|NA|NA
TGTGCCAGCAGTTTACAGACGACTGTACGGTCACCCCTCCACTTT
CASSLQTTVRSPLHF
>TRBV4-3|TRBJ1-6|TRBD1|NA
TGCGCCAGCAGCCGATCGACAGGGGGAAGCTCACCCCTCCACTTT
CASSRSTGGSSPLHF
>TRBV4-3|TRBJ1-2|NA|few
TGCGCCAGCAGCAGGAGTTGGATGAACTATGGCTACACCTTC
CASSRSWMNYGYTF
>TRBV10-3|TRBJ1-1|NA|NA
TGTGCCATCAGGGACGACCCGGGGGGAACTGAAGCTTTCTTT
CAIRDDPGGTEAFF
>TRBV29-1|TRBJ1-2|NA|few
TGCAGCGTCTCAATCGGGACACTGAACTATGGCTACACCTTC
CSVSIGTLNYGYTF
>TRBV27|TRBJ1-6|NA|NA
TGTGCCAGCAGTTTAACTTCTCGGAATTCACCCCTCCACTTT
CASSLTSRNSPLHF
>TRBV29-1|TRBJ2-1|TRBD2|NA
TGCAGCGGGGCCAGGCTAGCGGGGGCAAGCGAGCAGTTCTTC
CSGARLAGASEQFF
>TRBV29-1|TRBJ2-5|NA|few
TGCAGCGCATTGATTCAGGGACACGAGTACCAAGAGACCCAGTACTTC
CSALIQGHEYQETQYF
>TRBV6-2/TRBV6-3|TRBJ2-5|TRBD1|NA
TGTGCCAGCAGTTACTACACAGGGGCGGAGACCCAGTACTTC
CASSYYTGAETQYF
>TRBV6-2/TRBV6-3|TRBJ2-2|NA|NA
TGTGCCAGCAGTTCCTTGGTAATAACCGGGGAGCTGTTTTTT
CASSSLVITGELFF
>TRBV7-9|TRBJ2-1|NA|NA
TGTGCCAGCAGCTTAAGATTTGGTGAGCAGTTCTTC
CASSLRFGEQFF